This TCR beta chain was sequenced during a study of T cell responses to AZD1222 COVID-19 vaccine. The data were produced by immunoSEQ multiplex PCR, yet TCRdb's version contains in-frame clones alone and is incomplete. The sample records 120,000 to 150,000 clones, about 89% being singletons. The source was peripheral blood, collected on day 0 of MenACWY control vaccination. This sequence was found in an adult in good health.

CDR3 sequence (DNA): TGTGCCAGCAGTTGGGATTACCAAGAGACCCAGTACTTC. Translation gives CASSWDYQETQYF. This rearrangement joins TRBV12-3 or TRBV12-4 to TRBJ2-5; unclear D gene. Trimming stripped 4 bases from V and 0 bases from J, with 6 bases between. The CDR3 covers 13 residues.